Following are 28 T cell receptor beta chains from one sample sequenced in a study of T-cell reconstitution after alpha-beta-depleted transplantation in children. Unique molecular identifiers were used to barcode this TCRbeta library. In TCRdb, the PCR reads were re-called with MiXCR into one record per CDR3 protein. The table records 490,000 or so distinct CDR3 sequences, approximately 13% of them present only once. The sample in question was PBMCs from the stem cell graft donor, obtained from the stem cell graft. The receptors originated from a human donor who donated a stem cell graft to a child with combined immunodeficiency.

This chain connects TRBV5-5 to TRBJ2-7, with TRBD1 identical over 7 bases. The V and J ends lost 4 bases and 4 bases, in that order; junction bases with no gene match: 5. This CDR3 is built from 13 residues. Per the germline V gene, CDR1 is SGHKS and CDR2 is YYEKEE (reference sequence). The CDR3 bases are TGTGCCAGCAGCACCGGGACAGAGTACGAGCAGTACTTC. Translated: CASSTGTEYEQYF. Supplemented by reference TRBV5-5 and TRBJ2-7, the full variable domain reads DAGVTQSPTHLIKTRGQQVTLRCSPISGHKSVSWYQQVLGQGPQFIFQYYEKEERGRGNFPDRFSARQFPNYSSELNVNALLLGDSALYLCASSTGTEYEQYFGPGTRLTVT.

In this sample, this clonotype turned up many times. This chain joins TRBV24-1 and TRBJ2-1; 13 positions match TRBD2. J lost 6 bases, V lost 10 bases, and 5 bases had no gene match. Per germline, CDR1 KGHDR and CDR2 SFDVKD. The CDR3 has 14 residues. CDR3 in amino acids: CATTSGGLSNEQFF. The CDR3 DNA sequence: TGTGCCACGACTAGCGGGGGGTTATCCAATGAGCAGTTCTTC.

This chain uses TRBV5-5 with TRBJ2-7, with 8 nucleotides matching TRBD1. The CDR3 consists of 13 residues. CDR1 and CDR2 (germline): SGHKS, YYEKEE (reference sequence). V was clipped by 3 bases and J by 5 bases; unmatched bases: 4. The CDR3 is CASSYPGGNEQYF. For the CDR3, the DNA is TGTGCCAGCAGCTACCCAGGGGGCAACGAGCAGTACTTC.

The rearrangement joins TRBV19 to TRBJ2-6; a possible D gene is TRBD2 (6 bases). Germline V gene data show CDR1 as LNHDA and CDR2 as SQIVND (reference sequence). V lost 2 bases and J 0 bases, leaving 26 bases between the germline ends. CDR3 length: 22 residues. The CDR3 region has the DNA TGTGCCAGTAGTATATCAGATACGGGGGAGTTCAACTTGTTCTCTGGGGCCAACGTCCTGACTTTC. It codes for CASSISDTGEFNLFSGANVLTF.

The chain links TRBV29-1 to TRBJ2-7; no definite D call. V lost 4 bases, J lost 0 bases, and 7 bases lay in between. Germline V lookup: CDR1 SQVTM, CDR2 ANQGSEA. CDR3 size: 12 residues. CDR3 sequence reads: CSVGASSYEQYF. Written as DNA, the CDR3 is TGCAGCGTTGGAGCGAGCTCCTACGAGCAGTACTTC.

This clonotype showed up just once. The CDR3 loop reads CASSNTMGTSGGDSYEQYF. In DNA, the CDR3 is TGTGCCAGCAGCAACACGATGGGGACTAGCGGGGGGGACTCCTACGAGCAGTACTTC. The chain couples TRBV7-3 to TRBJ2-7, with 16 bases fitting TRBD2. This CDR3 comprises 19 residues. V shed 5 bases and J 0 bases; nucleotides not matched to a gene: 10. Germline V gives CDR1 SGHTA, CDR2 FQGTGA.

V gene TRBV7-2 combines with J gene TRBJ2-3; 9 nucleotides line up with TRBD1. With 5 bases clipped from V and 7 bases from J, the junction kept 7 bases outside the gene matches. CDR1 and CDR2 (germline): SGHTA, FQGNSA. The CDR3 loop spans 14 amino acids. For the CDR3, the DNA is TGTGCCAGCAGCCGGGACAGGGAGGTAAATACGCAGTATTTT. It yields the protein CASSRDREVNTQYF. Complete variable domain (other parts from reference TRBV7-2 and TRBJ2-3): GAGVSQSPSNKVTEKGKDVELRCDPISGHTALYWYRQSLGQGLEFLIYFQGNSAPDKSGLPSDRFSAERTGGSVSTLTIQRTQQEDSAVYLCASSRDREVNTQYFGPGTRLTVL.

This clonotype has ten or more counts. This chain joins TRBV6-5 and TRBJ1-4; 7 bases match TRBD1. The CDR3 is made up of 17 amino acids. J lost 4 bases, V lost 6 bases, and 14 bases had no gene match. In germline, CDR1 is MNHEY, CDR2 SVGAGI. The CDR3 sequence: CASSPPSTRDSNEKLFF. The CDR3, as DNA: TGTGCCAGCAGCCCCCCTTCGACTCGGGACAGTAATGAAAAACTGTTTTTT.

This clonotype was seen repeatedly, ten times or more. The gene calls are TRBV12-3 or TRBV12-4 and TRBJ2-7; TRBD1 aligns across 8 bases. The CDR3 runs to 15 residues. V shed 6 bases, J shed 2 bases, and the junction held 9 bases outside the gene matches. The CDR3 loop is CASSSPDRGTYEQYF. As DNA, the CDR3 is TGTGCCAGCAGCTCCCCTGACAGGGGAACCTACGAGCAGTACTTC.

This clonotype has a handful of counts. The V gene is TRBV27, the J gene TRBJ2-1, with 7 positions matching TRBD1. The J segment lost 9 bases and the V segment lost 5 bases, leaving 7 bases of the junction unmatched. This CDR3 has 13 amino acids. Per germline, CDR1 MNHEY and CDR2 SMNVEV (reference sequence). The CDR3 DNA sequence: TGTGCCAGCAGTATCACAGGGGTGGTTGAGCAGTTCTTC. Translating gives CASSITGVVEQFF.

The chain combines TRBV18 with TRBJ2-7, with D perhaps TRBD1 or TRBD2 (5 bases each). Between the trimmed V and J ends, which lost 6 bases and 10 bases, there was a span of 25 bases. CDR1 is KGHSH and CDR2 is LQKENI in the germline V gene. The CDR3 is 15 amino acids. The CDR3: CASSSEGTGLVRQYF. The DNA of the CDR3 is TGTGCCAGCTCGTCTGAGGGGACGGGCCTTGTCCGACAGTACTTC.

The chain recombines TRBV9 with TRBJ2-3, with D unresolved. The CDR3 sequence is 14 residues long. V lost 0 bases and J 5 bases, leaving 10 bases between the germline ends. The germline V gene encodes CDR1 SGDLS and CDR2 YYNGEE. The CDR3 sequence: CASSVVPRVDTQYF. For the CDR3, the DNA is TGTGCCAGCAGCGTAGTACCTAGAGTAGATACGCAGTATTTT.

This clonotype was counted between two and nine times. This chain uses TRBV18 with TRBJ2-1, with D unclear. With 3 bases removed from V and 4 bases from J, the gap between germline ends came to 13 bases. This CDR3 has 15 amino acids. In germline, CDR1 is KGHSH, CDR2 LQKENI. CDR3 DNA sequence: TGTGCCAGCTCACCCCCAACGACTCGTTACAATGAGCAGTTCTTC. Encoded protein: CASSPPTTRYNEQFF.

This clonotype has only a few counts. The chain uses TRBV7-2 and TRBJ2-7; D not certain. V was clipped by 1 base and J by 0 bases, with 7 bases between them. The germline CDR1 and CDR2 sequences are SGHTA and FQGNSA. The CDR3 contains 14 residues. CDR3 in amino acids: CASSLEGGSYEQYF. The CDR3, as DNA: TGTGCCAGCAGCTTAGAGGGCGGCTCCTACGAGCAGTACTTC.

The rearrangement links TRBV27 to TRBJ2-5, with D tentatively TRBD1 or TRBD2 (7 bases each). CDR1 is MNHEY and CDR2 is SMNVEV in the germline V gene (reference sequence). The CDR3 length is 15 residues. The ends were cut back, 6 bases at V and 3 bases at J, with 17 bases in the middle. The CDR3 nucleotides are TGTGCCAGCAGCCTGACAGGGAGGGACAAAGAGACCCAGTACTTC. Protein: CASSLTGRDKETQYF.

This chain links TRBV7-6 with TRBJ2-3, with TRBD2 identical over 9 bases. There are 18 residues in the CDR3. The trim removed 1 base at V and 3 bases at J, leaving 11 bases unmatched. The V gene's germline CDR1 is SGHVS and CDR2 FNYEAQ. CDR3 amino acids: CASSLEAGGLIRTDTQYF. The CDR3 bases are TGTGCCAGCAGCTTAGAGGCGGGGGGGCTAATAAGGACAGATACGCAGTATTTT.

The V gene is TRBV12-3 or TRBV12-4, the J gene TRBJ2-2; D is unresolved. This CDR3 comprises 15 residues. V was clipped by 2 bases and J by 0 bases, with 7 bases between them. The CDR3: CASSLTPSNTGELFF. CDR3 coding DNA: TGTGCCAGCAGTTTAACACCTTCGAACACCGGGGAGCTGTTTTTT.

The rearrangement uses TRBV19 and TRBJ2-1; 9 bases are a match to TRBD2. Losses at the gene ends were 7 bases for V and 10 bases for J; bases not matched to a gene: 11. Germline CDR1 and CDR2: LNHDA and SQIVND (reference sequence). The CDR3 covers 14 residues. CDR3 bases: TGTGCCAGTACCATGATAGCGGGGGAGAAGGAGCAGTTCTTC. Translation gives CASTMIAGEKEQFF.

This clonotype was detected many times. The CDR3: CASSLFLGYEQYF. DNA for the CDR3: TGTGCCAGCAGCTTGTTTTTGGGTTACGAGCAGTACTTC. The chain is built from TRBV7-2 and TRBJ2-7; no clear D gene. The V end lost 3 bases, the J end lost 4 bases, and 10 bases lay between the germline ends. The CDR3 is made up of 13 amino acids. Germline V gene data show CDR1 as SGHTA and CDR2 as FQGNSA. Full variable domain (missing parts from reference TRBV7-2 and TRBJ2-7): GAGVSQSPSNKVTEKGKDVELRCDPISGHTALYWYRQSLGQGLEFLIYFQGNSAPDKSGLPSDRFSAERTGGSVSTLTIQRTQQEDSAVYLCASSLFLGYEQYFGPGTRLTVT.

The chain couples TRBV29-1 to TRBJ2-7; perhaps TRBD1 as D (5 bases). CDR1 SQVTM and CDR2 ANQGSEA come from the germline V gene. The CDR3 totals 13 residues. Trimming left V 4 bases short and J 9 bases short, with 19 bases between. The CDR3 loop reads CSVGFGQGEWQYF. In DNA form, the CDR3 reads TGCAGCGTTGGTTTTGGGCAGGGTGAATGGCAGTACTTC.

V usage is TRBV12-3 or TRBV12-4 and J usage is TRBJ2-1; 7 bases match TRBD1. The J segment lost 0 bases and the V segment lost 4 bases, leaving 15 bases of the junction unmatched. There are 19 residues in the CDR3. CDR3 residues: CASSSSGQTLRSSYNEQFF. CDR3 bases: TGTGCCAGCAGTTCCTCGGGACAGACCTTGCGGAGCTCCTACAATGAGCAGTTCTTC.

The CDR3 sequence: CASSQGQDPTYEQYF. In DNA, the CDR3 is TGCGCCAGCAGCCAAGGACAGGACCCTACCTACGAGCAGTACTTC. The chain is built from TRBV4-1 and TRBJ2-7; D perhaps matches TRBD1 (6 bases). The CDR3 contains 15 residues. The V and J ends lost 1 base and 2 bases respectively, with 12 bases between them. Per the germline V gene, CDR1 is MGHRA and CDR2 is YSYEKL.

The sample holds a few counts of this clonotype. The chain couples TRBV5-1 to TRBJ1-1; D is possibly TRBD1 (5 bases). The CDR3 totals 17 residues. V was trimmed by 0 bases and J by 2 bases, leaving 17 bases between them. CDR1 and CDR2 (germline): SGHRS, YFSETQ. CDR3 in DNA: TGCGCCAGCAGCTTGGCCAGGGCGGGACGGAGTAACACTGAAGCTTTCTTT. Translation gives CASSLARAGRSNTEAFF.

This clonotype was seen ten or more times. V gene TRBV5-1 combines with J gene TRBJ2-1; 7 positions match TRBD1. The CDR3 spans 16 residues. Germline assignment: CDR1 SGHRS and CDR2 YFSETQ. V was pared by 7 bases and J by 2 bases, with 12 bases of the junction left unmatched. The CDR3 DNA follows: TGCGCCAGCGTGATAATCACAGGGGATCCCTACAATGAGCAGTTCTTC. Encoded protein: CASVIITGDPYNEQFF.

This clonotype appeared many times. This chain connects TRBV4-3 to TRBJ1-2; D call uncertain. Germline V gene data show CDR1 as LGHNA and CDR2 as YSLEER. The CDR3 spans 12 residues. V lost 1 base and J 6 bases, leaving 6 bases between the germline ends. The CDR3 sequence: CASSQGKDGYTF. The CDR3 bases are TGCGCCAGCAGCCAAGGCAAGGATGGCTACACCTTC.

J is TRBJ2-7 and V is TRBV12-3 or TRBV12-4, with D unresolved. The length of the CDR3 is 12 residues. V was cut by 3 bases and J by 2 bases, with 5 bases left in between. The CDR3 DNA sequence: TGTGCCAGCAGTTTTTTTACCTACGAGCAGTACTTC. This gives the protein CASSFFTYEQYF.

This clonotype showed up many times. The chain couples TRBV12-3 or TRBV12-4 to TRBJ2-5; D is possibly TRBD1 (7 bases). This CDR3 has 14 amino acids. With 3 bases removed from V and 5 bases from J, the gap between germline ends came to 13 bases. The CDR3 bases are TGTGCCAGCAGTTTCAGGGGGAGGTTGGAGACCCAGTACTTC. As protein: CASSFRGRLETQYF.

The chain is built from TRBV24-1 and TRBJ2-7; the match to TRBD1 covers 8 bases. The V segment lost 7 bases and the J segment 6 bases; nucleotides outside the gene matches: 4. The CDR3 has 12 amino acids. Germline values: CDR1 KGHDR, CDR2 SFDVKD. This CDR3 is CATSARGLEQYF. The CDR3 nucleotides are TGTGCCACCAGCGCCAGGGGGCTCGAGCAGTACTTC.